The rows below give T cell receptor beta chains drawn from one sample of a study of cytomegalovirus exposure and HLA in healthy donors. TCRdb keeps only in-frame clones here, not all; method: immunoSEQ multiplex PCR. The sample includes over 150,000 clones, roughly 80% seen only once; the top ten take about 13%. The sequencing sample was made of PBMCs. The receptors derive from a woman aged 45-60 years in good health and CMV-seronegative. CDR3s include the opening cysteine and the closing phenylalanine or tryptophan. D genes are given only for firm matches. Some rows mark clone size as missing; the rest say once, few, many or name a class of expanded clone.

j_call: TRBJ1-2
clone_size: NA
v_call: TRBV11-2
d_call: TRBD1
cdr3_nt: TGTGCCAGCAGCTGGGGGACAGGGGGTAGCACTGGCTACACCTTC
cdr3_aa: CASSWGTGGSTGYTF

j_call: TRBJ2-5
clone_size: NA
v_call: TRBV29-1
d_call: TRBD2
cdr3_nt: TGCAGCGTCCGGACTAGCGGGGGACTCTGGAGGGAGACCCAGTACTTC
cdr3_aa: CSVRTSGGLWRETQYF

j_call: TRBJ1-4
clone_size: NA
v_call: TRBV28
d_call: NA
cdr3_nt: TGTGCCAGCAGTTCCCCACAGGGATGGGCTGAAAAACTGTTTTTT
cdr3_aa: CASSSPQGWAEKLFF

j_call: TRBJ2-3
clone_size: NA
v_call: TRBV28
d_call: TRBD2
cdr3_nt: TGTGCCAGCAGCCGACCGGGACTAGCGGGAGAAGAGGCTACGCAGTATTTT
cdr3_aa: CASSRPGLAGEEATQYF

j_call: TRBJ1-4
clone_size: NA
v_call: TRBV6-6
d_call: NA
cdr3_nt: TGTGCCAGCAGCCGCACCCGGGACATCCCCGAAAAACTGTTTTTT
cdr3_aa: CASSRTRDIPEKLFF

j_call: TRBJ1-4
clone_size: NA
v_call: TRBV5-3
d_call: NA
cdr3_nt: TGTGCCAGAAGCTTGCCGGGGAGCGAAAAACTGTTTTTT
cdr3_aa: CARSLPGSEKLFF

j_call: TRBJ1-2
clone_size: NA
v_call: TRBV28
d_call: NA
cdr3_nt: TGTGCCAGCAGTTTCGAGGCCCGGGGGTCTGGCTACACCTTC
cdr3_aa: CASSFEARGSGYTF

j_call: TRBJ1-2
clone_size: NA
v_call: TRBV4-2
d_call: TRBD1
cdr3_nt: TGTGCCAGCAGCCAAGATCGGACAGGGTTCTTGGTGAACTATGGCTACACCTTC
cdr3_aa: CASSQDRTGFLVNYGYTF

j_call: TRBJ1-2
clone_size: NA
v_call: TRBV4-2
d_call: TRBD1
cdr3_nt: TGTGCCAGCAGCCAACGACAGGGAGACTATGGCTACACCTTC
cdr3_aa: CASSQRQGDYGYTF

j_call: TRBJ1-2
clone_size: few
v_call: TRBV6-5
d_call: TRBD1
cdr3_nt: TGTGCCAGCAGTTACGCACCGACAGGGGTCGGCTACACCTTC
cdr3_aa: CASSYAPTGVGYTF

j_call: TRBJ1-5
clone_size: NA
v_call: TRBV15
d_call: NA
cdr3_nt: TGTGCCACCAGCAGAGATCCAGGGTTGGGGCAGCCCCAGCATTTT
cdr3_aa: CATSRDPGLGQPQHF

j_call: TRBJ2-5
clone_size: NA
v_call: TRBV7-2
d_call: NA
cdr3_nt: TGTGCCAGCAGCCACGGGGAGACCCAGTACTTC
cdr3_aa: CASSHGETQYF

j_call: TRBJ1-1
clone_size: NA
v_call: TRBV5-4
d_call: TRBD1
cdr3_nt: TGTGCCAGCAGCGCACTAGACAGGGATGACGCTTTCTTT
cdr3_aa: CASSALDRDDAFF

j_call: TRBJ1-2
clone_size: few
v_call: TRBV5-1
d_call: NA
cdr3_nt: TGCGCCAGCGCTCAGGATCACCCGAGTAACTATGGCTACACCTTC
cdr3_aa: CASAQDHPSNYGYTF

j_call: TRBJ1-3
clone_size: NA
v_call: TRBV6-1
d_call: NA
cdr3_nt: TGTGCCAGCAGTGCCGGGTTCTCTGGAAACACCATATATTTT
cdr3_aa: CASSAGFSGNTIYF

j_call: TRBJ2-7
clone_size: NA
v_call: TRBV5-4
d_call: TRBD1
cdr3_nt: TGTGCCAGCAGCTGGGAGGACAGGGGGGCCTACGAGCAGTACTTC
cdr3_aa: CASSWEDRGAYEQYF

j_call: TRBJ2-7
clone_size: NA
v_call: TRBV7-2
d_call: TRBD1
cdr3_nt: TGTGCCAGCACCCATCTCGACAGGGGTGGAGAGCAGTACTTC
cdr3_aa: CASTHLDRGGEQYF

j_call: TRBJ2-7
clone_size: once
v_call: TRBV18
d_call: NA
cdr3_nt: TGTGCCAGCTCACCACCGAGCTCCTACGAGCAGTACTTC
cdr3_aa: CASSPPSSYEQYF

j_call: TRBJ2-1
clone_size: once
v_call: TRBV11-3
d_call: NA
cdr3_nt: TGTGCCAGCAGTTACGGAGGGTACAATGAGCAGTTCTTC
cdr3_aa: CASSYGGYNEQFF

j_call: TRBJ1-2
clone_size: NA
v_call: TRBV28
d_call: NA
cdr3_nt: TGTGCCAGCAGTTTACCCGGACTCTATGGCTACACCTTC
cdr3_aa: CASSLPGLYGYTF

j_call: TRBJ1-3
clone_size: NA
v_call: TRBV12-5
d_call: NA
cdr3_nt: TGTGCTAGTGGTCCCGGGAGGACTGGAAACACCATATATTTT
cdr3_aa: CASGPGRTGNTIYF

j_call: TRBJ2-7
clone_size: NA
v_call: TRBV5-6
d_call: TRBD2
cdr3_nt: TGTGCCAGCAGCTCGCCCTTTATCGCGGGAGGGGACGAGCAGTACTTC
cdr3_aa: CASSSPFIAGGDEQYF

j_call: TRBJ1-1
clone_size: NA
v_call: TRBV11-2
d_call: NA
cdr3_nt: TGTGCCAGCGGGGGGTACGCTGAAGCTTTCTTT
cdr3_aa: CASGGYAEAFF

j_call: TRBJ2-3
clone_size: NA
v_call: TRBV12-5
d_call: NA
cdr3_nt: TGTGCTAGTGGTTTGTCAGGGGTGGAGCAGTATTTT
cdr3_aa: CASGLSGVEQYF

j_call: TRBJ2-7
clone_size: NA
v_call: TRBV29-1
d_call: NA
cdr3_nt: TGCAGCGTTGAGCCAGGCGTGGGTTACGAGCAGTACTTC
cdr3_aa: CSVEPGVGYEQYF

j_call: TRBJ2-1
clone_size: NA
v_call: TRBV29-1
d_call: TRBD2
cdr3_nt: TGCAGCGTTGAGACTAGCGGGTTCAGCTCCTACAATGAGCAGTTCTTC
cdr3_aa: CSVETSGFSSYNEQFF

j_call: TRBJ1-1
clone_size: NA
v_call: TRBV5-4
d_call: TRBD1
cdr3_nt: TGTGCCAGCAGCCTAAATTCCGGGACAGCAGAAAAAGCTTTCTTT
cdr3_aa: CASSLNSGTAEKAFF

j_call: TRBJ1-4
clone_size: NA
v_call: TRBV6-5
d_call: TRBD1
cdr3_nt: TGTGCCAGCCGGGACAGCTATAGGGAAAAACTGTTTTTT
cdr3_aa: CASRDSYREKLFF

j_call: TRBJ1-2
clone_size: NA
v_call: TRBV6-1
d_call: NA
cdr3_nt: TGTGCCAGCGAGAAACAGGGTTTAAGGAACTATGGCTACACCTTC
cdr3_aa: CASEKQGLRNYGYTF

j_call: TRBJ2-5
clone_size: NA
v_call: TRBV12-5
d_call: NA
cdr3_nt: TGTGCTAGTGGTTTGACAGGAGCCCAAGAGACCCAGTACTTC
cdr3_aa: CASGLTGAQETQYF

j_call: TRBJ2-3
clone_size: NA
v_call: TRBV7-2
d_call: TRBD1
cdr3_nt: TGTGCCAGCAGCCACTGGACAGGGGGTAGGTCAGATACGCAGTATTTT
cdr3_aa: CASSHWTGGRSDTQYF

j_call: TRBJ2-1
clone_size: NA
v_call: TRBV7-3
d_call: TRBD1
cdr3_nt: TGTGCCAGCAGCTTAAGAGCAGGGGGAAGGGATGAGCAGTTCTTC
cdr3_aa: CASSLRAGGRDEQFF